The next 29 T cell receptor beta chains were all read from a single sample in a study of blood T cell repertoires in COVID-19. Sequencing used immunoSEQ multiplex PCR; TCRdb keeps in-frame clones, though not all of them. This sample carries about 280,000 clones, approximately 84% of them seen once, and the ten largest clones take 2% to 2.5%. The source material was peripheral blood. The source is a woman aged 30 to 39 who had recovered from COVID-19.

The chain combines TRBV18 with TRBJ2-7, with a weak D call TRBD2 (5 bases). Trimming left V 3 bases short and J 2 bases short, with 8 bases between. Germline loops: CDR1 KGHSH, CDR2 LQKENI. This CDR3 has 13 amino acids. Written as DNA, the CDR3 is TGTGCCAGCTCACCGCCCGGGACCTACGAGCAGTACTTC. Protein sequence: CASSPPGTYEQYF.

The V gene is TRBV19, the J gene TRBJ2-1; the match to TRBD1 covers 7 bases. The V segment lost 5 bases and the J segment 8 bases; nucleotides outside the gene matches: 12. CDR1 is LNHDA and CDR2 is SQIVND in the germline V gene (reference sequence). The CDR3 covers 15 residues. CDR3 amino acids: CASSPVQGVSDEQFF. The CDR3 region has the DNA TGTGCCAGTAGTCCGGTCCAGGGGGTTAGCGATGAGCAGTTCTTC.

This chain uses TRBV5-4 with TRBJ2-2; D perhaps matches TRBD1 (6 bases). CDR1 is SGHNT and CDR2 is YYREEE in the germline V gene (reference sequence). The V and J ends lost 3 bases and 2 bases respectively, with 14 bases between them. This CDR3 region has 16 residues. The CDR3, as DNA: TGTGCCAGCAGCTGGCCCCCGGGACATAACACCGGGGAGCTGTTTTTT. Translating it yields CASSWPPGHNTGELFF.

This clone came up once. J is TRBJ2-7 and V is TRBV5-4, with D unclear. Germline loops: CDR1 SGHNT, CDR2 YYREEE (reference sequence). Trimming pared 9 bases from V and 2 bases from J, leaving 12 bases between. This CDR3 region has 12 residues. The CDR3 is CATRGGAYEQYF. The CDR3 DNA reads as TGTGCCACCCGAGGTGGAGCCTACGAGCAGTACTTC.

For the CDR3, the DNA is TGTGCCAGCAGCTTGACAGGGGAAAACTATGGCTACACCTTC. Encoded protein: CASSLTGENYGYTF. The chain recombines TRBV7-2 with TRBJ1-2, with 8 bases lining up with TRBD1. V lost 3 bases to trimming and J lost 2 bases; unmatched junction nucleotides: 2. Germline CDR1 and CDR2: SGHTA and FQGNSA. The CDR3 is made up of 14 amino acids.

J is TRBJ2-1 and V is TRBV27, with 11 bases aligning to TRBD2. The germline V gene has CDR1 MNHEY and CDR2 SMNVEV (reference sequence). The CDR3 runs 15 residues. Losses at the gene ends were 5 bases for V and 4 bases for J; bases not matched to a gene: 4. The CDR3 DNA sequence: TGTGCCAGCAGTCTTAGCGGGAGGGGTTACAATGAGCAGTTCTTC. Encoded protein: CASSLSGRGYNEQFF.

The DNA for the CDR3 is TGCGCCAGCAGCTTGGCCCGGCTAGCGGGGGCGAACACCGGGGAGCTGTTTTTT. This gives the protein CASSLARLAGANTGELFF. This chain joins TRBV5-1 and TRBJ2-2; 10 bases fit TRBD2. This CDR3 has 18 amino acids. Trimming at V came to 0 bases and at J to 0 bases, leaving 5 bases not matched to a gene. The germline V gene has CDR1 SGHRS and CDR2 YFSETQ.

The chain carries TRBV12-3 or TRBV12-4 and TRBJ2-5; D remains ambiguous. Trimming cost V 6 bases and J 2 bases, with 4 bases left between them. CDR3 length: 11 residues. The CDR3 DNA sequence: TGTGCCAGCAGCAATCAAGAGACCCAGTACTTC. This codes for CASSNQETQYF.

This clone showed up just once. The chain employs TRBV14 and TRBJ2-3; a weak D match, TRBD2 (6 bases). The CDR3 is 15 amino acids. V lost 4 bases, J lost 4 bases, and 15 bases lay in between. Germline V CDR1 and CDR2: SGHDN, FVKESK. In DNA form, the CDR3 reads TGTGCCAGCAGCCTAGCGGACCCGGGTTCAGATACGCAGTATTTT. Translating it yields CASSLADPGSDTQYF.

This chain connects TRBV7-8 to TRBJ1-4; 11 bases are shared with TRBD1. Germline V gives CDR1 SGHVS, CDR2 FQNEAQ. The V and J ends lost 5 bases and 12 bases, in that order; junction bases with no gene match: 11. The CDR3 is 15 residues long. The CDR3 DNA follows: TGTGCCAGCAGCCGGAGGGGACAGGGGGAGAAGGAACTGTTTTTT. Amino acid sequence: CASSRRGQGEKELFF. Variable domain in full (rest from reference TRBV7-8 and TRBJ1-4): GAGVSQSPRYKVAKRGQDVALRCDPISGHVSLFWYQQALGQGPEFLTYFQNEAQLDKSGLPSDRFFAERPEGSVSTLKIQRTQQEDSAVYLCASSRRGQGEKELFFGSGTQLSVL.

CDR3 residues: CASSQLRGTGRENTF. CDR3 DNA: TGTGCCAGCAGTCAACTAAGAGGGACAGGGAGAGAAAACACCTTC. V usage is TRBV27 and J usage is TRBJ1-2, with 9 positions matching TRBD1. V lost 5 bases and J lost 12; bases outside the gene matches: 16. CDR1 MNHEY and CDR2 SMNVEV come from the germline V gene (reference sequence). The CDR3 is 15 residues long.

The V and J genes are TRBV18 and TRBJ2-1; perhaps TRBD2 as D (6 bases). Trimming pared 4 bases from V and 0 bases from J, leaving 10 bases between. Looked up from germline, CDR1 is KGHSH and CDR2 is LQKENI. This CDR3 is 15 amino acids long. CDR3 loop: CASSLRETSYNEQFF. In DNA, the CDR3 is TGTGCCAGCTCACTTCGGGAGACCTCCTACAATGAGCAGTTCTTC.

The rearrangement uses TRBV11-2 and TRBJ2-1, with TRBD1 identical over 9 bases. The CDR3 is made up of 15 amino acids. The trim removed 5 bases at V and 5 bases at J, leaving 7 bases unmatched. The germline CDR1 and CDR2 sequences are SGHAT and FQNNGV. The CDR3 loop reads CASSDGTGKNNEQFF. The CDR3 DNA reads as TGTGCCAGCAGCGACGGGACAGGGAAGAACAATGAGCAGTTCTTC.

The rearrangement uses TRBV5-1 and TRBJ2-5, with TRBD1 matching 7 bases. This CDR3 has 14 residues. The J segment lost 4 bases and the V segment lost 2 bases, leaving 5 bases of the junction unmatched. The germline gives CDR1 SGHRS, CDR2 YFSETQ. The CDR3 nucleotides are TGCGCCAGCAGCTTCAACACAGGGGCAGAGACCCAGTACTTC. Translating it yields CASSFNTGAETQYF.

CDR3 sequence reads: CASSLDGGQGTQYF. In DNA form, the CDR3 reads TGTGCCAGCAGCTTAGACGGCGGCCAGGGTACGCAGTATTTT. The rearrangement uses TRBV11-3 and TRBJ2-3; D perhaps matches TRBD1 (5 bases). This CDR3 contains 14 residues. Germline V gene sequence: CDR1 SGHNT, CDR2 YENEEA. Trimming shortened V by 0 bases and J by 8 bases, and 12 bases separated the two germline ends.

The chain combines TRBV7-8 with TRBJ1-4, with D hard to call. The germline V and J ends were trimmed by 1 base and 14 bases, with 14 bases remaining between them. Germline lookup yields CDR1 SGHVS and CDR2 FQNEAQ. The CDR3 extends over 13 amino acids. The CDR3 nucleotides read TGTGCCAGCAGCTTAGGGCGGGATCGGCCCCTGTTTTTT. It specifies CASSLGRDRPLFF.

This chain uses TRBV6-4 with TRBJ1-5; 8 positions match TRBD1. Per the germline V gene, CDR1 is MRHNA and CDR2 is SNTAGT. The CDR3 length is 15 residues. Germline trimming cut 8 bases from V and 9 bases from J; bases unmatched to any gene: 15. Here the CDR3 reads CASGGQGRDSWPQHF. CDR3 DNA: TGTGCCAGCGGAGGACAGGGCCGAGATTCATGGCCCCAGCATTTT.

The chain employs TRBV24-1 and TRBJ2-7; TRBD1 is a possible D gene (5 bases). The CDR3 consists of 13 residues. Germline values: CDR1 KGHDR, CDR2 SFDVKD. The V end lost 4 bases, the J end lost 5 bases, and 11 bases lay between the germline ends. In DNA form, the CDR3 reads TGTGCCACCAGTGACTCCAGGGCCCACGAGCAGTACTTC. It encodes CATSDSRAHEQYF.

The chain combines TRBV24-1 with TRBJ2-1; TRBD2 matches at 12 bases. The CDR3 totals 16 residues. Germline assignment: CDR1 KGHDR and CDR2 SFDVKD. V trimming: 3 bases; J trimming: 6 bases; junction bases outside the gene matches: 5. CDR3 in amino acids: CATSDPTSGRSNEQFF. CDR3 DNA: TGTGCCACCAGTGATCCCACTAGCGGGAGGAGCAATGAGCAGTTCTTC.

The chain has TRBV3-1 (or the pseudogene TRBV3-2) and TRBJ1-1; 7 bases match TRBD1. The CDR3 has 12 amino acids. CDR1 LGHDT and CDR2 YNNKEL come from the germline V gene (reference sequence). The ends lost 5 bases at V and 8 bases at J; junction bases unmatched: 5. The CDR3 region has the DNA TGTGCCAGCAGCTTAACGACAGGGGAAGCTTTCTTT. Amino acids: CASSLTTGEAFF.

The V call is TRBV15, the J call TRBJ2-3; D is uncertain. This CDR3 comprises 16 residues. Germline V lookup: CDR1 LNHNV, CDR2 YYDKDF (reference sequence). The V end lost 0 bases, the J end lost 2 bases, and 12 bases lay between the germline ends. This chain's CDR3 is CATSRDGGTHTDTQYF. The CDR3 nucleotides are TGTGCCACCAGCAGAGATGGCGGAACTCACACAGATACGCAGTATTTT.

The rearrangement joins TRBV28 to TRBJ1-1; D is uncertain. V shed 8 bases and J shed 1 base, with 14 bases lying between them. Germline V gene sequence: CDR1 MDHEN, CDR2 SYDVKM. This CDR3 region has 14 residues. The CDR3 protein is CASHFRSRNTEAFF. In nucleotides, the CDR3 is TGTGCCAGCCATTTCCGCTCCAGGAACACTGAAGCTTTCTTT.

J is TRBJ2-5 and V is TRBV10-3, with 10 nucleotides matching TRBD2. Germline lookup yields CDR1 ENHRY and CDR2 SYGVKD. CDR3 length: 15 residues. Germline trimming cut 10 bases from V and 2 bases from J; bases unmatched to any gene: 10. The CDR3, as DNA: TGTGCCACCCAGGGCCTAGCGGGGGCTCAAGAGACCCAGTACTTC. It is translated as CATQGLAGAQETQYF.

The rearrangement links TRBV5-1 to TRBJ2-1, with 9 bases aligning to TRBD1. Germline trimming cut 3 bases from V and 4 bases from J; bases unmatched to any gene: 8. Germline lookup yields CDR1 SGHRS and CDR2 YFSETQ. This CDR3 has 16 residues. The CDR3 loop reads CASSSGTGLEYNEQFF. Written as DNA, the CDR3 is TGCGCCAGCAGCTCCGGGACAGGGCTGGAATACAATGAGCAGTTCTTC.

This rearrangement joins TRBV18 to TRBJ1-1; no clear D gene. CDR1 is KGHSH and CDR2 is LQKENI in the germline V gene. The CDR3 has 15 amino acids. Trimming left V 3 bases short and J 0 bases short, with 11 bases between. CDR3: CASSPQRQVNTEAFF. The CDR3 nucleotides read TGTGCCAGCTCACCCCAGCGGCAGGTGAACACTGAAGCTTTCTTT.

This chain uses TRBV24-1 with TRBJ2-1, with TRBD1 as a possible D gene (6 bases). This CDR3 comprises 13 residues. Germline CDR1 and CDR2: KGHDR and SFDVKD. Trimming took 0 bases from V and 14 from J, leaving 13 bases between them. This CDR3 reads CATSDLRSGEEFF. CDR3 DNA sequence: TGTGCCACCAGTGATTTGAGGTCAGGGGAAGAGTTCTTC.

The chain is built from TRBV28 and TRBJ2-7, with D tentatively TRBD2 (5 bases). This CDR3 has 16 amino acids. Trimming took 6 bases from V and 0 from J, leaving 18 bases between them. CDR1 and CDR2 (germline): MDHEN, SYDVKM. Here the CDR3 DNA reads TGTGCCAGCAGCCTTTATCGGGGTCCGAGCTCCTACGAGCAGTACTTC. Protein sequence: CASSLYRGPSSYEQYF.

The gene calls are TRBV4-1 and TRBJ2-2; tentatively, D is TRBD2 (6 bases). V was trimmed by 0 bases and J by 6 bases, leaving 17 bases between them. This CDR3 has 17 residues. Germline V CDR1 and CDR2: MGHRA, YSYEKL. The CDR3: CASSQDRTTPRAGELFF. DNA of the CDR3: TGCGCCAGCAGCCAAGATAGGACTACCCCGCGCGCCGGGGAGCTGTTTTTT.

The V gene is TRBV27, the J gene TRBJ2-3; the D gene is possibly TRBD2 (6 bases). The CDR3 has 13 amino acids. The germline V and J ends were trimmed by 8 bases and 0 bases, with 9 bases remaining between them. CDR1 is MNHEY, CDR2 SMNVEV, per germline (reference sequence). For the CDR3, the DNA is TGTGCCAGCCGACTAGTTAGCACAGATACGCAGTATTTT. It codes for CASRLVSTDTQYF.